This TCR beta chain was observed in a study of CXCR3-negative and CXCR3-positive naive CD8 T cells. Each TRB cDNA library was prepared by 5' RACE (with UMI labels). TCRdb reprocessed the 5' RACE reads and stores each CDR3 protein as one record, lacking DNA. This sample's table has approximately 100,000 distinct CDR3 sequences. The study, taken as a whole, reports: Similar TRBV-TRBJ usage characterized naive CXCR3-negative and CXCR3-positive cells; memory cells differed. Fresh PBMCs went into most assays, and CXCR3 expression partly declined after cryopreservation.

In regard to this clonotype: Its cognate antigen is unknown.

Germline V gene lookup returns CDR1 LNHDA and CDR2 SQIVND (reference sequence). There are 15 residues in the CDR3. The sequenced material came from naive CXCR3- CD8+ T cells from blood. Subset in this sample: CD45RO-CCR7+CD27+CD95- naive CD8+ T cells lacking CXCR3 (TNR3-). The chain uses TRBV19 and TRBJ2-6; TCRdb picks TRBD1, but there is no DNA to check that call. The source is a human donor in good health. Some clones in this sample may be carry-over from other donors' samples. CDR3 loop: CASTPAGSGANVLTF.